Below are 19 T cell receptor beta chains sequenced from a single sample in a study of HIV-infected patients and healthy controls. From the 5' RACE reads, TCRdb called clonotypes with MiXCR, one entry per CDR3 protein. The table shows almost 65,000 distinct CDR3 sequences, with less than 20% occurring only once. The sequenced sample consisted of CD4+ T cells from blood. These receptors were taken from a human donor in good health.

The chain links TRBV7-8 to TRBJ1-2, with a weak D call TRBD1 (5 bases). This CDR3 spans 13 amino acids. Germline V gives CDR1 SGHVS, CDR2 FQNEAQ. V gave up 1 base and J gave up 4 bases, with 7 bases separating them. The CDR3 DNA reads as TGTGCCAGCAGCTTAGGGGGGACCTATGGCTACACCTTC. Residues: CASSLGGTYGYTF.

This clonotype was seen repeatedly, ten times or more. The CDR3 loop reads CASSSLRLRDRAYEQYF. The CDR3 DNA reads as TGTGCCAGCAGTTCCCTGCGGCTCCGGGACAGAGCCTACGAGCAGTACTTC. V and J are TRBV27 and TRBJ2-7; 7 positions match TRBD1. Germline V gene sequence: CDR1 MNHEY, CDR2 SMNVEV (reference sequence). Unmatched junction bases numbered 14, after V lost 4 bases and J lost 2 bases. The CDR3 sequence is 17 residues long.

This sequence joins TRBV19 and TRBJ1-6; 7 bases map to TRBD1. The ends lost 1 base at V and 5 bases at J; junction bases unmatched: 11. Looked up from germline, CDR1 is LNHDA and CDR2 is SQIVND (reference sequence). CDR3 size: 18 residues. The CDR3 nucleotides read TGTGCCAGTAGTATAGGCCTTCGAACAGGGGTTAATAATTCACCCCTCCACTTT. Protein sequence: CASSIGLRTGVNNSPLHF. The complete variable domain, with remaining parts taken from reference TRBV19 and TRBJ1-6, reads DGGITQSPKYLFRKEGQNVTLSCEQNLNHDAMYWYRQDPGQGLRLIYYSQIVNDFQKGDIAEGYSVSREKKESFPLTVTSAQKNPTAFYLCASSIGLRTGVNNSPLHFGNGTRLTVT.

The chain recombines TRBV4-1 with TRBJ1-3; D is unclear. Between the trimmed V and J ends, which lost 4 bases and 4 bases, there was a span of 20 bases. The length of the CDR3 is 17 residues. The germline V gene encodes CDR1 MGHRA and CDR2 YSYEKL. For the CDR3, the DNA is TGCGCCAGCAGCCTTCTCCCCGGGGTGTCCTCCGGAAACACCATATATTTT. It codes for CASSLLPGVSSGNTIYF.

The table lists this clonotype with a few counts. The chain has TRBV4-1 and TRBJ2-1; 9 bases match TRBD1. The CDR3 consists of 18 residues. The germline gives CDR1 MGHRA, CDR2 YSYEKL. V was pared by 0 bases and J by 2 bases, with 8 bases of the junction left unmatched. CDR3 amino acids: CASSQDVTGGIPYNEQFF. CDR3 in DNA: TGCGCCAGCAGCCAAGACGTGACAGGGGGGATCCCCTACAATGAGCAGTTCTTC.

The chain links TRBV12-3 or TRBV12-4 to TRBJ1-1; the D gene is possibly TRBD1 (6 bases). V gave up 1 base and J gave up 0 bases, with 6 bases separating them. The CDR3 length is 14 residues. The CDR3 protein is CASSLDRVNTEAFF. The CDR3 nucleotides are TGTGCCAGCAGTTTAGACAGGGTGAACACTGAAGCTTTCTTT.

The sample holds many counts of this clonotype. The V and J genes are TRBV5-1 and TRBJ2-7; no clear D. The CDR3 covers 15 residues. From germline, CDR1 is SGHRS and CDR2 YFSETQ. With 0 bases removed from V and 6 bases from J, the gap between germline ends came to 16 bases. The CDR3 loop reads CASSLGSAMAREQYF. CDR3 DNA sequence: TGCGCCAGCAGCTTGGGGTCGGCTATGGCGCGCGAGCAGTACTTC.

J is TRBJ1-5 and V is TRBV6-2 or TRBV6-3; 9 bases map to TRBD1. The V gene end was trimmed by 5 bases and the J gene end by 5 bases; junction bases not matched to a gene: 13. This CDR3 is 17 amino acids long. The V gene's germline CDR1 is MNHEY and CDR2 SVGEGT. CDR3 loop: CASSHGGTQGAYQPQHF. The CDR3 bases are TGTGCCAGCAGTCACGGGGGGACACAGGGGGCTTATCAGCCCCAGCATTTT.

V and J are TRBV29-1 and TRBJ2-1; 11 bases agree with TRBD2. Germline V lookup: CDR1 SQVTM, CDR2 ANQGSEA. Trimming took 6 bases from V and 8 from J; bases not matched to a gene: 12. The CDR3 length is 15 residues. CDR3 nucleotides: TGCAGCGTCGAGGGTTCTAGCGGGAGGACCCATGAGCAGTTCTTC. Encoded protein: CSVEGSSGRTHEQFF.

The table lists this clonotype with many counts. The V call is TRBV6-5, the J call TRBJ2-3, with D perhaps TRBD2 (6 bases). V was shortened by 4 bases and J by 0 bases, with 11 bases between the two germline ends. The CDR3 runs 15 residues. Germline CDR1 and CDR2: MNHEY and SVGAGI. CDR3 bases: TGTGCCAGCAGTTTTAGCGGAGCTAGCACAGATACGCAGTATTTT. Translated: CASSFSGASTDTQYF.

This chain joins TRBV19 and TRBJ1-5; TRBD1 matches at 8 bases. Germline V lookup: CDR1 LNHDA, CDR2 SQIVND (reference sequence). The V gene end was trimmed by 0 bases and the J gene end by 4 bases; junction bases not matched to a gene: 2. The CDR3 loop spans 15 amino acids. This CDR3 reads CASSIERDRNQPQHF. The CDR3 DNA is TGTGCCAGTAGTATAGAAAGGGACAGGAATCAGCCCCAGCATTTT.

In its sample, this clonotype was seen once. This chain joins TRBV19 and TRBJ1-5, with D unclear. Trimming pared 0 bases from V and 7 bases from J, leaving 16 bases between. From germline, CDR1 is LNHDA and CDR2 SQIVND (reference sequence). The CDR3 consists of 16 residues. The CDR3 DNA reads as TGTGCCAGTAGTATAGAGAAGGGAGCGGTTTGGCAGCCCCAGCATTTT. Translated: CASSIEKGAVWQPQHF.

In its sample, this clonotype was seen once. The chain links TRBV6-6 to TRBJ1-5, with D maybe TRBD1 (6 bases). Germline V lookup: CDR1 MNHNY, CDR2 SVGAGI (reference sequence). The CDR3 contains 14 residues. V gave up 2 bases and J gave up 2 bases, with 7 bases separating them. DNA of the CDR3: TGTGCCAGCAGTTACGAGGGGGGCAATCAGCCCCAGCATTTT. Its protein product is CASSYEGGNQPQHF.

There are many counts of this clonotype. The V gene is TRBV6-2 or TRBV6-3, the J gene TRBJ2-1; possibly TRBD2 for D (6 bases). Per the germline V gene, CDR1 is MNHEY and CDR2 is SVGEGT. The CDR3 covers 15 residues. Trimming stripped 5 bases from V and 7 bases from J, with 18 bases between. CDR3 protein: CASSPGTPVKNEQFF. CDR3 coding DNA: TGTGCCAGCAGTCCCGGGACTCCGGTAAAAAATGAGCAGTTCTTC.

The genes are TRBV10-3 and TRBJ1-6; D is undetermined. Trimming took 0 bases from V and 9 from J, leaving 12 bases between them. CDR3 length: 15 residues. Looked up from germline, CDR1 is ENHRY and CDR2 is SYGVKD. The CDR3 protein is CAISESMDGGSPLHF. CDR3 nucleotides: TGTGCCATCAGTGAGTCGATGGATGGCGGTTCACCCCTCCACTTT.

This clonotype was observed many times. J is TRBJ2-3 and V is TRBV20-1, with 8 nucleotides matching TRBD2. The CDR3 length is 13 residues. After removal of 5 bases from V and 10 bases from J, the junction contained 11 bases not matched to a gene. Looked up from germline, CDR1 is DFQATT and CDR2 is SNEGSKA (reference sequence). The CDR3 here is CSALTSEHQAQYF. CDR3 in DNA: TGCAGTGCTCTGACTAGCGAGCATCAGGCGCAGTATTTT.

In this sample, this clonotype turned up a few times. The V call is TRBV30, the J call TRBJ1-5; D ambiguous. Germline CDR1 GTSNPN, CDR2 SVGIG (reference sequence). The V and J ends lost 3 bases and 6 bases respectively, with 12 bases between them. CDR3 length: 13 residues. This CDR3 is CAWRLAGGQPQHF. The CDR3 nucleotides are TGTGCCTGGAGGCTTGCAGGCGGTCAGCCCCAGCATTTT.

The chain employs TRBV20-1 and TRBJ2-7, with D perhaps TRBD2 (6 bases). The CDR3 length is 15 residues. The germline CDR1 and CDR2 sequences are DFQATT and SNEGSKA (reference sequence). Trimming stripped 6 bases from V and 3 bases from J, with 21 bases between. The CDR3 bases are TGCAGTGCAACCGATGGGGGTAGCGGATACTACGAGCAGTACTTC. Its protein product is CSATDGGSGYYEQYF.

In its sample, this clonotype was seen many times. The V gene is TRBV14, the J gene TRBJ2-3; no firm D call. This CDR3 region has 13 residues. V lost 0 bases, J lost 5 bases, and 6 bases lay in between. Germline-derived CDR1 and CDR2 are SGHDN and FVKESK. The CDR3 spells CASSQDRRDTQYF. The CDR3 bases are TGTGCCAGCAGCCAAGATAGGCGAGATACGCAGTATTTT. Variable domain in full (rest from reference TRBV14 and TRBJ2-3): EAGVTQFPSHSVIEKGQTVTLRCDPISGHDNLYWYRRVMGKEIKFLLHFVKESKQDESGMPNNRFLAERTGGTYSTLKVQPAELEDSGVYFCASSQDRRDTQYFGPGTRLTVL.